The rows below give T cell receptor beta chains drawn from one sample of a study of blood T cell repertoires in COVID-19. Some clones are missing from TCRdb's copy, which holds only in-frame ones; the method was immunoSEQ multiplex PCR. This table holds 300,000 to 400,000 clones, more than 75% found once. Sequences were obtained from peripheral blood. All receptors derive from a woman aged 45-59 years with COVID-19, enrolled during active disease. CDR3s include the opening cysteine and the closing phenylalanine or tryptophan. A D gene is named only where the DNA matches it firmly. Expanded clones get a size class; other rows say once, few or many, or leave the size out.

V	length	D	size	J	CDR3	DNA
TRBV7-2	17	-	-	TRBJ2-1	CASSRRAGTFSYNEQFF	TGTGCCAGCAGCCGCAGGGCCGGGACTTTCTCCTACAATGAGCAGTTCTTC
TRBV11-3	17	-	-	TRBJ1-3	CASRWGLRDFSGNTIYF	TGTGCCAGCAGATGGGGACTGCGAGACTTCTCTGGAAACACCATATATTTT
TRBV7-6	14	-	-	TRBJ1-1	CASRLQGDNTEAFF	TGTGCCAGCAGGCTACAGGGAGATAACACTGAAGCTTTCTTT
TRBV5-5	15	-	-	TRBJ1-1	CASSLLRGQNTEAFF	TGTGCCAGCAGCTTGTTACGGGGACAGAACACTGAAGCTTTCTTT
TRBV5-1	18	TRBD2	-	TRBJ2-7	CASSWRGGASGSASEQYF	TGCGCCAGCAGCTGGAGGGGAGGGGCAAGCGGGAGTGCCTCCGAGCAGTACTTC
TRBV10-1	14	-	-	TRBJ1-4	CASSPGQKNEKLFF	TGCGCCAGCAGTCCCGGACAGAAGAATGAAAAACTGTTTTTT
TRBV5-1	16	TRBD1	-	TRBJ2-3	CASSLGPDRGGDTQYF	TGCGCCAGCAGCTTGGGACCCGACAGGGGAGGAGATACGCAGTATTTT
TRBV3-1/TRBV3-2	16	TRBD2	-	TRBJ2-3	CASSEGASGITDTQYF	TGTGCCAGCAGCGAGGGGGCTAGCGGGATCACAGATACGCAGTATTTT
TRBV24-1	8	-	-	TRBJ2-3	CASATQYF	TGTGCCAGCGCGACACAGTATTTT
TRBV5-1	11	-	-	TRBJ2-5	CASSFLETQYF	TGCGCCAGCAGCTTTCTAGAGACCCAGTACTTC
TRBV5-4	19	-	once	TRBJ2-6	CASSPLLGDIDSGANVLTF	TGTGCCAGCAGCCCCTTACTGGGGGACATCGACTCTGGGGCCAACGTCCTGACTTTC
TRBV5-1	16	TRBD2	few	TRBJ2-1	CASFLHPGLAWGEQFF	TGCGCCAGCTTCTTACATCCGGGACTAGCATGGGGTGAGCAGTTCTTC
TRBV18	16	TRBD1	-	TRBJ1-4	CASSPNPGQFNEKLFF	TGTGCCAGCTCACCTAACCCGGGACAGTTCAATGAAAAACTGTTTTTT
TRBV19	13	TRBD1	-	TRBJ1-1	CASSNDRDGGAFF	TGTGCCAGTAGTAACGACAGGGACGGGGGAGCTTTCTTT
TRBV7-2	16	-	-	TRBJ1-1	CASSLVGGAGYTEAFF	TGTGCCAGCAGCTTAGTGGGGGGGGCAGGGTACACTGAAGCTTTCTTT
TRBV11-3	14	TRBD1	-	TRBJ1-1	CASSLPHDRGKAFF	TGTGCCAGCAGCTTACCCCACGACAGGGGCAAAGCTTTCTTT